This T cell receptor (beta chain) was recovered during a study of blood T cell repertoires in COVID-19. Study as a whole: Acute-phase and convalescent COVID-19 samples originated in the United States, Italy and Spain.

Only in-frame clones appear in the TCRdb table, and some are missing; sequencing was by immunoSEQ multiplex PCR. The data contain approximately 220,000 clones, 65% to 85% of them seen just once; the ten biggest clones take up around 25%. The germline V gene encodes CDR1 SGHTA and CDR2 FQGNSA. The CDR3 is 15 amino acids. The ends were cut back, 4 bases at V and 0 bases at J, with 12 bases in the middle. Specimen: peripheral blood. This TCR came from a middle-aged man with acute or convalescent COVID-19. The rearrangement uses TRBV7-2 and TRBJ2-5; no firm D call. The CDR3 coding sequence is TGTGCCAGCAGCTCAGCATTAATGTACCAAGAGACCCAGTACTTC. This translates into CASSSALMYQETQYF. The variable domain in full, completed from reference TRBV7-2 and TRBJ2-5, reads GAGVSQSPSNKVTEKGKDVELRCDPISGHTALYWYRQSLGQGLEFLIYFQGNSAPDKSGLPSDRFSAERTGGSVSTLTIQRTQQEDSAVYLCASSSALMYQETQYFGPGTRLLVL.